This T cell receptor beta chain derives from a study of blood T cell repertoires in COVID-19. Study as a whole: The United States, Italy and Spain supplied acute and convalescent COVID-19 samples. T cells, B-cell-depleted T cells, or PBMCs provided the cDNA or gDNA that served as material.

The CDR3 runs 16 residues. The junction had 9 bases not matched to a gene; V was cut back by 5 bases and J by 4 bases. Germline assignment: CDR1 MDHEN and CDR2 SYDVKM. Data came from immunoSEQ multiplex PCR; TCRdb stores just in-frame clones and leaves some out. The repertoire includes tens of thousands of clones, about 90% of them detected once, and around 22% sits in the top ten. The source material was peripheral blood. The clonotype originates from a man aged 65 to 85 in a cohort sampled during active COVID-19. The V call is TRBV28, the J call TRBJ1-2; 11 nucleotides align to TRBD1. The CDR3 region is CASSPGTGGFGYGYTF. In DNA form, the CDR3 reads TGTGCCAGCAGTCCCGGGACAGGGGGATTTGGCTATGGCTACACCTTC.